The 24 T cell receptor beta chains below all came from one sample that was sequenced in a study of cytomegalovirus exposure and HLA in healthy donors. The PCR employed 60 Vbeta primers together with 13 Jbeta primers. Here immunoSEQ multiplex PCR was the method, and the copy in TCRdb shows in-frame clones only, minus some. The repertoire holds about 94,000 clones, with roughly three quarters as singletons. The sequencing sample was made of PBMCs. The receptor source for this set is a man aged 25-40 years in good health and CMV-seronegative.

This clone was seen a single time. The chain has TRBV10-3 and TRBJ1-6; 8 positions match TRBD1. The CDR3 is 18 amino acids. Trimming took 0 bases from V and 6 from J; bases not matched to a gene: 10. Germline V gene sequence: CDR1 ENHRY, CDR2 SYGVKD. The CDR3 is CAISESATGVVGNSPLHF. Written as DNA, the CDR3 is TGTGCCATCAGTGAGTCTGCGACAGGGGTCGTCGGTAATTCACCCCTCCACTTT.

This clone appeared a few times. V is TRBV5-1 and J is TRBJ1-5, with D possibly TRBD1 on 6 matching bases. This CDR3 has 14 residues. Trimming removed 4 bases at V and 4 bases at J, with 12 bases between. CDR1 SGHRS and CDR2 YFSETQ come from the germline V gene. The CDR3 reads CASSPGGGNQPQHF. Here the CDR3 DNA reads TGCGCCAGCAGCCCGGGAGGGGGTAATCAGCCCCAGCATTTT. The variable domain in full, with the rest retrieved from reference TRBV5-1 and TRBJ1-5, is KAGVTQTPRYLIKTRGQQVTLSCSPISGHRSVSWYQQTPGQGLQFLFEYFSETQRNKGNFPGRFSGRQFSNSRSEMNVSTLELGDSALYLCASSPGGGNQPQHFGDGTRLSIL.

The V gene is TRBV7-2, the J gene TRBJ1-3, with 8 nucleotides matching TRBD1. In germline, CDR1 is SGHTA, CDR2 FQGNSA. Losses at the gene ends were 3 bases for V and 8 bases for J; bases not matched to a gene: 6. The CDR3 totals 14 residues. The CDR3 is CASSLGTGLDTIYF. The CDR3, as DNA: TGTGCCAGCAGCTTGGGGACAGGTCTTGACACCATATATTTT. Filled out from reference TRBV7-2 and TRBJ1-3, the complete variable domain reads GAGVSQSPSNKVTEKGKDVELRCDPISGHTALYWYRQSLGQGLEFLIYFQGNSAPDKSGLPSDRFSAERTGGSVSTLTIQRTQQEDSAVYLCASSLGTGLDTIYFGEGSWLTVV.

The chain is built from TRBV4-2 and TRBJ1-2; a possible D gene is TRBD1 (5 bases). The CDR3 contains 16 residues. V lost 0 bases to trimming and J lost 3 bases, with 14 bases between them. Per germline, CDR1 LGHNA and CDR2 YNFKEQ. The CDR3 protein is CASSQDVGRADYGYTF. The CDR3 bases are TGTGCCAGCAGCCAAGATGTTGGCAGGGCGGACTATGGCTACACCTTC.

This sequence joins TRBV5-1 and TRBJ1-1, with D possibly TRBD1 on 5 matching bases. The germline gives CDR1 SGHRS, CDR2 YFSETQ. Trimming stripped 2 bases from V and 4 bases from J, with 9 bases between. This CDR3 has 13 amino acids. The CDR3 nucleotides are TGCGCCAGCAGCTTAACAGGTATCACTGAAGCTTTCTTT. Its protein is CASSLTGITEAFF.

The V gene is TRBV18, the J gene TRBJ2-7; TRBD2 is a possible D gene (6 bases). Trimming removed 3 bases at V and 5 bases at J, with 14 bases between. CDR3 size: 14 residues. Germline CDR1 KGHSH, CDR2 LQKENI. The CDR3 loop reads CASSPVEGDDEQYF. For the CDR3, the DNA is TGTGCCAGCTCACCCGTGGAGGGCGATGACGAGCAGTACTTC.

The genes are TRBV27 and TRBJ2-2, with 9 bases aligning to TRBD2. This CDR3 has 15 amino acids. The ends lost 6 bases at V and 4 bases at J; junction bases unmatched: 6. Germline V lookup: CDR1 MNHEY, CDR2 SMNVEV (reference sequence). Written as DNA, the CDR3 is TGTGCCAGCAGGGGCGGGGGGGCTTTCACCGGGGAGCTGTTTTTT. It encodes CASRGGGAFTGELFF.

The rearrangement links TRBV5-4 to TRBJ2-1; 11 bases align to TRBD2. The length of the CDR3 is 16 residues. Germline V lookup: CDR1 SGHNT, CDR2 YYREEE (reference sequence). V shed 1 base, J shed 6 bases, and the junction held 6 bases outside the gene matches. The CDR3 is CASSLSLTSGSNEQFF. Written as DNA, the CDR3 is TGTGCCAGCAGCTTGAGTTTAACTAGCGGGAGCAATGAGCAGTTCTTC.

V usage is TRBV15 and J usage is TRBJ2-7; tentatively, D is TRBD1 (5 bases). V lost 0 bases to trimming and J lost 3 bases, with 9 bases between them. The V gene's germline CDR1 is LNHNV and CDR2 YYDKDF (reference sequence). CDR3 length: 14 amino acids. CDR3 nucleotide sequence: TGTGCCACCAGCAGAGAAGCAAGGGGCTACGAGCAGTACTTC. Translated: CATSREARGYEQYF. Drawing the rest from reference TRBV15 and TRBJ2-7, the complete variable domain is DAMVIQNPRYQVTQFGKPVTLSCSQTLNHNVMYWYQQKSSQAPKLLFHYYDKDFNNEADTPDNFQSRRPNTSFCFLDIRSPGLGDTAMYLCATSREARGYEQYFGPGTRLTVT.

The chain recombines TRBV7-8 with TRBJ1-1; TRBD1 matches 7 bases. V gave up 4 bases and J gave up 0 bases; unmatched junction bases: 8. Germline CDR1 and CDR2: SGHVS and FQNEAQ. CDR3 size: 16 residues. The CDR3 region is CASSWEVGTVNTEAFF. DNA for the CDR3: TGTGCCAGCAGCTGGGAGGTCGGGACAGTGAACACTGAAGCTTTCTTT.

The V and J genes are TRBV5-1 and TRBJ2-1; 7 bases map to TRBD1. CDR1 and CDR2 (germline): SGHRS, YFSETQ. This CDR3 has 12 residues. Germline trimming cut 5 bases from V and 10 bases from J; bases unmatched to any gene: 6. In nucleotides, the CDR3 is TGCGCCAGCAGTTCGAACAGGGGAGAGCAGTTCTTC. It codes for CASSSNRGEQFF.

V usage is TRBV7-9 and J usage is TRBJ1-5, with D uncertain. The CDR3 has 13 residues. V lost 2 bases, J lost 3 bases, and 5 bases lay in between. Germline V gives CDR1 SEHNR, CDR2 FQNEAQ (reference sequence). CDR3 sequence: CASSLMANQPQHF. The DNA of the CDR3 is TGTGCCAGCAGCTTAATGGCCAATCAGCCCCAGCATTTT.

The V and J genes are TRBV5-1 and TRBJ1-6; D unclear. Germline-derived CDR1 and CDR2 are SGHRS and YFSETQ. The length of the CDR3 is 14 residues. V shed 1 base and J shed 8 bases, with 10 bases lying between them. The CDR3 bases are TGCGCCAGCAGCTTGAGAGGGAACGATTCACCCCTCCACTTT. This gives the protein CASSLRGNDSPLHF.

The chain joins TRBV18 to TRBJ2-7, with 11 positions matching TRBD2. Losses at the gene ends were 3 bases for V and 2 bases for J; bases not matched to a gene: 6. The germline V gene encodes CDR1 KGHSH and CDR2 LQKENI. CDR3 size: 16 residues. The CDR3 sequence is CASSPVAGGPTYEQYF. For the CDR3, the DNA is TGTGCCAGCTCACCTGTAGCGGGAGGGCCGACCTACGAGCAGTACTTC.

Here the CDR3 DNA reads TGTGCCAGTAGTCCAGTACAGGGGGCGCCCACTGAAGCTTTCTTT. Its protein is CASSPVQGAPTEAFF. V and J are TRBV19 and TRBJ1-1; the match to TRBD1 covers 9 bases. The CDR3 has 15 residues. Looked up from germline, CDR1 is LNHDA and CDR2 is SQIVND (reference sequence). V shed 5 bases and J 4 bases; nucleotides not matched to a gene: 8.

The gene calls are TRBV18 and TRBJ1-4; 7 nucleotides line up with TRBD1. Trimming took 3 bases from V and 0 from J; bases not matched to a gene: 4. The CDR3 contains 16 residues. Germline CDR1 and CDR2: KGHSH and LQKENI. The CDR3 protein is CASSPGTATTNEKLFF. The CDR3 DNA sequence: TGTGCCAGCTCACCGGGGACAGCGACAACTAATGAAAAACTGTTTTTT.

The chain couples TRBV11-2 to TRBJ2-1; 7 bases are shared with TRBD1. The J segment lost 6 bases and the V segment lost 5 bases, leaving 4 bases of the junction unmatched. CDR1 is SGHAT and CDR2 is FQNNGV in the germline V gene. The CDR3 consists of 13 residues. The CDR3 spells CASSRTGANEQFF. The DNA for the CDR3 is TGTGCCAGCAGCAGGACAGGTGCCAATGAGCAGTTCTTC. The whole variable domain, filled in from reference TRBV11-2 and TRBJ2-1, reads EAGVAQSPRYKIIEKRQSVAFWCNPISGHATLYWYQQILGQGPKLLIQFQNNGVVDDSQLPKDRFSAERLKGVDSTLKIQPAKLEDSAVYLCASSRTGANEQFFGPGTRLTVL.

The V gene is TRBV7-9, the J gene TRBJ1-1; 8 nucleotides align to TRBD1. The CDR3 has 15 amino acids. CDR1 and CDR2 from the germline V gene are SEHNR and FQNEAQ (reference sequence). V trimming: 3 bases; J trimming: 3 bases; junction bases outside the gene matches: 6. CDR3 coding DNA: TGTGCCAGCAGCTTCGCGGACAGGGAAGACACTGAAGCTTTCTTT. This gives the protein CASSFADREDTEAFF.

V usage is TRBV10-1 and J usage is TRBJ2-2; D call uncertain. The CDR3 loop spans 12 amino acids. Trimming stripped 6 bases from V and 2 bases from J, with 4 bases between. Germline CDR1 reads WNHNN; CDR2 reads SYGVQD (reference sequence). CDR3 nucleotide sequence: TGCGCCAGCAGCGTTAACACCGGGGAGCTGTTTTTT. It specifies CASSVNTGELFF.

The chain combines TRBV7-2 with TRBJ2-7; D might be TRBD1 (6 bases). The CDR3 has 14 residues. The germline CDR1 and CDR2 sequences are SGHTA and FQGNSA. The ends were cut back, 2 bases at V and 1 base at J, with 9 bases in the middle. The CDR3 reads CASSLSQGSYEQYF. The CDR3 DNA sequence: TGTGCCAGCAGCTTAAGTCAGGGGTCCTACGAGCAGTACTTC.

This chain uses TRBV30 with TRBJ1-2; D not certain. Germline V gene data show CDR1 as GTSNPN and CDR2 as SVGIG (reference sequence). Between the trimmed V and J ends, which lost 2 bases and 0 bases, there was a span of 10 bases. This CDR3 comprises 14 residues. In DNA form, the CDR3 reads TGTGCCTGGAGTTTGACAACCTCTAACTATGGCTACACCTTC. This encodes CAWSLTTSNYGYTF.

The CDR3 spells CASSEGQGKGGQPQHF. In DNA form, the CDR3 reads TGTGCCAGCAGTGAGGGACAGGGGAAAGGTGGTCAGCCCCAGCATTTT. The chain couples TRBV6-1 to TRBJ1-5, with TRBD1 matching 10 bases. Trimming removed 3 bases from V and 6 bases from J; junction bases left unmatched: 8. The germline CDR1 and CDR2 sequences are MNHNS and SASEGT. This CDR3 region has 16 residues.

The rearrangement links TRBV7-2 to TRBJ2-5; D is perhaps TRBD2 (6 bases). V lost 6 bases, J lost 5 bases, and 16 bases lay in between. Germline V gene sequence: CDR1 SGHTA, CDR2 FQGNSA. This CDR3 has 14 residues. CDR3 coding DNA: TGTGCCAGCAGATTAAACGTTGGGGGGGAGACCCAGTACTTC. Translation gives CASRLNVGGETQYF.

The chain has TRBV5-1 and TRBJ2-2, with unresolved D. V was clipped by 0 bases and J by 3 bases, with 9 bases between them. Germline CDR1 and CDR2: SGHRS and YFSETQ. The CDR3 length is 15 residues. The CDR3 here is CASSLDSGYTGELFF. The CDR3 DNA reads TGCGCCAGCAGCTTGGATTCCGGTTACACCGGGGAGCTGTTTTTT.